The rows below give T cell receptor beta chains drawn from one sample of a study of immune characteristics of hereditary and idiopathic chronic pancreatitis. Generated by immunoSEQ multiplex PCR, the TCRdb table keeps only in-frame clones and is missing some. The sample lists just under 6,000 clones, approximately 80% seen once, with around 7.8% in the top ten. Sequencing was carried out using pancreas tissue with hereditary chronic pancreatitis. The origin of the receptors is a human donor with chronic pancreatitis. Each CDR3 is given with its conserved first and last residue. D genes are given only for firm matches. Clone size appears in some rows only: once, few, many, or a class for an expanded clone.

TRBV6-5	NA	NA	TRBJ1-3	TGTGCCAGTTGGTCGGTTGTTTCTGGAAACACCATATATTTT	CASWSVVSGNTIYF
TRBV6-6	NA	NA	TRBJ1-2	TGTGCCAGCAGTTACTCACAGGGCTACACCTTC	CASSYSQGYTF
TRBV4-2	NA	NA	TRBJ1-3	TGTGCCAGCAGCCAAGGCAGTCATTCCTCTGGAAACACCATATATTTT	CASSQGSHSSGNTIYF
TRBV6-4	NA	NA	TRBJ1-6	TGTGCCAGCAGTGACTCTGGTGGGAATTCACCCCTCCACTTT	CASSDSGGNSPLHF
TRBV10-3	NA	NA	TRBJ1-1	TGTGCCATCAGAGGACAGTCGGACACTGAAGCTTTCTTT	CAIRGQSDTEAFF
TRBV10-1	NA	few	TRBJ1-2	TGCGCCAGCAGTGAGTACAGGGAATATGGCTACACCTTC	CASSEYREYGYTF
TRBV2	TRBD1	NA	TRBJ1-5	TGTGCCAGCAACAGAGGACAGGGAACGAATCAGCCCCAGCATTTT	CASNRGQGTNQPQHF
TRBV28	TRBD1	NA	TRBJ1-4	TGTGCCAGCAGTTTCCTGACAGGGGGTAATGAAAAACTGTTTTTT	CASSFLTGGNEKLFF
TRBV2	NA	NA	TRBJ1-2	TGTGCCAGCAGTGAGGGTCAGTATGGCTACACCTTC	CASSEGQYGYTF
TRBV24-1	NA	NA	TRBJ1-1	TGTGCCACCAGTGATTCTTTAGGCCTAGAAGGAGCTTTCTTT	CATSDSLGLEGAFF
TRBV5-4	NA	NA	TRBJ2-1	TGTGCCAGCAGCTTGGACTGGTCTGGAAATGAGCAGTTCTTC	CASSLDWSGNEQFF
TRBV28	TRBD1	NA	TRBJ1-4	TGTGCCAGCAGACGAACAGGGGCTATTAATGAAAAACTGTTTTTT	CASRRTGAINEKLFF
TRBV6-5	TRBD2	NA	TRBJ2-3	TGTGCCAGCAATAGCGGGGGACCAGATACGCAGTATTTT	CASNSGGPDTQYF
TRBV9	NA	NA	TRBJ2-7	TGTGCCAGCAGCCCACACCGTGGGAGCGCCGACGAGCAGTACTTC	CASSPHRGSADEQYF
TRBV27	NA	NA	TRBJ2-3	TGTGCCAGCAGTTTATCAGGCGTTAGCACAGATACGCAGTATTTT	CASSLSGVSTDTQYF
TRBV4-1	NA	once	TRBJ2-3	TGCGCCAGCAGCCAAGATTCGGGCGGGGGCACAGATACGCAGTATTTT	CASSQDSGGGTDTQYF
TRBV28	NA	NA	TRBJ2-5	TGTGCCAGCAGCTTCCCTAGAGGGGGCCAAGAGACCCAGTACTTC	CASSFPRGGQETQYF
TRBV12-3/TRBV12-4	NA	medium-sized	TRBJ2-5	TGTGCCAGCAGTTTTGTTGGGGAGACCCAGTACTTC	CASSFVGETQYF
TRBV24-1	TRBD1	NA	TRBJ2-2	TGTGCCACCAGTGACCGGACAGGCCCCGGGGAGCTGTTTTTT	CATSDRTGPGELFF
TRBV6-1	TRBD2	NA	TRBJ2-7	TGTGCCAGCAGTGAAGAACTAGCGGGGGGTTACGAGCAGTACTTC	CASSEELAGGYEQYF
TRBV7-9	NA	NA	TRBJ1-1	TGTGCCAGCAGCCGTCCCCAGGCAGGCCTAACCCTTGGGACTGAAGCTTTCTTT	CASSRPQAGLTLGTEAFF
TRBV9	TRBD1	NA	TRBJ2-1	TGTGCCAGCAGCGGCTTACGGACAGGCGAGGAGCAGTTCTTC	CASSGLRTGEEQFF
TRBV2	NA	NA	TRBJ1-5	TGTGCCAGCAGTGAGGGGTCCGGTAGCAATCAGCCCCAGCATTTT	CASSEGSGSNQPQHF
TRBV28	NA	NA	TRBJ1-2	TGTGCCAGCAGCCGGAGGGGAGGCTATGGCTACACCTTC	CASSRRGGYGYTF
TRBV27	NA	NA	TRBJ1-5	TGTGCCAGCAGTTTAATGGGGACTATTGGAAATCAGCCCCAGCATTTT	CASSLMGTIGNQPQHF
TRBV10-3	TRBD1	NA	TRBJ2-7	TGTGCCATCAGCCCGGACAGGGGCCCTTCCTACGAGCAGTACTTC	CAISPDRGPSYEQYF
TRBV20-1	NA	few	TRBJ2-5	TGCAGTGGCGACCACCAAGAGACCCAGTACTTC	CSGDHQETQYF
TRBV6-5	TRBD1	NA	TRBJ1-1	TGTGCCAGCTGCCCTCAGGGGGGCACTGAAGCTTTCTTT	CASCPQGGTEAFF
TRBV5-1	NA	NA	TRBJ2-2	TGCGCCAGCAGCGTTATGAACACCGGGGAGCTGTTTTTT	CASSVMNTGELFF
TRBV9	TRBD1	once	TRBJ1-2	TGTGCCGGCAGTGTGGAACAGGGGAGGTATGGCTACACCTTC	CAGSVEQGRYGYTF
TRBV7-6	TRBD1	few	TRBJ2-2	TGTGCCAGCAGCCCCCAGGGGGCCGGCGGGGAGCTGTTTTTT	CASSPQGAGGELFF
TRBV28	NA	NA	TRBJ1-1	TGTGCCAGCAGTTTCGGTAGGACTGAAGCTTTCTTT	CASSFGRTEAFF
TRBV4-1	NA	NA	TRBJ1-4	TGCGCCAGCAGCCAAGTACCACCGGGGGAAAAACTGTTTTTT	CASSQVPPGEKLFF
TRBV27	NA	NA	TRBJ2-3	TGTGCCAGCACCGGACTACCGGCCACAGATACGCAGTATTTT	CASTGLPATDTQYF
TRBV7-9	NA	NA	TRBJ2-5	TGTGCCAGCAGCGTAGGTTGGGGACCAGAAGAGACCCAGTACTTC	CASSVGWGPEETQYF
TRBV9	NA	once	TRBJ1-5	TGTGCCAGCGCTCGCGGGGGGAATAGCAATCAGCCCCAGCATTTT	CASARGGNSNQPQHF
TRBV7-9	NA	NA	TRBJ1-3	TGTGCCAGCAGCTTAGTCGGATTGAGTGCTTTCTCTGGAAACACCATATATTTT	CASSLVGLSAFSGNTIYF
TRBV10-1	NA	NA	TRBJ1-2	TGCGCCAGCAGTGAGTCGAGGGCAGGGGTTAACTATGGCTACACCTTC	CASSESRAGVNYGYTF
TRBV2	NA	NA	TRBJ1-1	TGTGCCAGCAGTGAGCTGGAGAACACTGAAGCTTTCTTT	CASSELENTEAFF
TRBV4-3	NA	few	TRBJ2-5	TGCGCCAGCAGCCAAGAGGACGGGCCCCGAGAGACCCAGTACTTC	CASSQEDGPRETQYF
TRBV20-1	NA	NA	TRBJ2-3	TGCAGTGCACAGATTGGGGATACGCAGTATTTT	CSAQIGDTQYF
TRBV5-5	NA	NA	TRBJ2-7	TGTGCCAGCAGCTTGGACCTCGTCGGCTCCTACGAGCAGTACTTC	CASSLDLVGSYEQYF
TRBV24-1	NA	NA	TRBJ2-3	TGTGCCACCAGTGATGTAGGGGGTGCGGGGGATACGCAGTATTTT	CATSDVGGAGDTQYF
TRBV5-1	TRBD1	NA	TRBJ1-2	TGCGCCAGCAGCCTGACAGGGACCGGCTACACCTTC	CASSLTGTGYTF
TRBV27	TRBD1	NA	TRBJ1-2	TGTGCCAGCAGTTTATTCCCCGGGACAGACTATGGCTACACCTTC	CASSLFPGTDYGYTF
TRBV5-1	NA	once	TRBJ2-5	TGCGCCAGCAGCGATGACTGGTCTAGCGTCGACGAGACCCAGTACTTC	CASSDDWSSVDETQYF
TRBV5-1	TRBD1	NA	TRBJ1-2	TGCGCCAGCAGCACGCAGACAGGGCCCTATGGCTACACCTTC	CASSTQTGPYGYTF
TRBV10-3	NA	NA	TRBJ1-2	TGTGCCATCAGTGAGCTGGGAGGGAGGGGCTATGGCTACACCTTC	CAISELGGRGYGYTF
TRBV10-2	NA	few	TRBJ1-2	TGCGCCAGCAGTGGTTTGGGGCGCAGTTACTATGGCTACACCTTC	CASSGLGRSYYGYTF